This is a list of T cell receptor beta chains from one sample in a study of cytomegalovirus exposure and HLA in healthy donors. Method: immunoSEQ multiplex PCR; TCRdb's copy keeps in-frame clones and lacks some. The data hold approximately 160,000 clones, with just under 80% observed a single time. Sample: PBMCs. The receptors were sampled from a woman aged 45 to 65 in good health and CMV-seropositive. Both conserved end residues are part of each CDR3.

>TRBV30|TRBJ2-5
CAWDSGRGGETQYF
>TRBV10-1|TRBJ2-2
CASSEDSMNTGELFF
>TRBV10-3|TRBJ2-2
CAITNLPGNTGELFF
>TRBV6-5|TRBJ2-1
CASSYLRGGDNEQFF
>TRBV28|TRBJ2-6
CASSSSGLEGANVLTF
>TRBV30|TRBJ2-5
CAWSHSGASGAETQYF
>TRBV10-3|TRBJ2-2
CAIRRDRGDTGELFF
>TRBV7-8|TRBJ1-1
CASSHPPGAALNTEAFF
>TRBV11-2|TRBJ2-1
CASSLAGAYNEQFF
>TRBV6-6|TRBJ2-1
CASSLLDNEQFF
>TRBV27|TRBJ2-7
CASRRESLVYEQYF
>TRBV7-2|TRBJ2-1
CASSLRPTAYNEQFF
>TRBV7-9|TRBJ1-4
CASSSQGAGEKLFF